The clone carrying this TCR beta chain was observed at least ten times. What it recognizes is unknown. This CDR3 is 11 amino acids long. The V gene lost 3 bases and the J gene lost 3 bases, with 3 bases spanning the gap. These data come from a study of post-analysis software for immune sequencing data. Study in general: Relapsing-remitting, secondary progressive and progressive-relapsing courses of multiple sclerosis were included. Study-wide findings and caveats: The authors found that F measure strongly co-clustered same-batch samples. The study found TRBV5-6, TRBV5-1 and TRBV20-1 among five or six TRBV segments more frequent in patients than controls. Compared against controls, patients with multiple sclerosis displayed significantly lower normalized Chao1 diversity.

Unique molecular identifiers had been added to the TCR beta cDNA libraries. The source material, 1 to 10 million T cells, gave rise to 510,000 or so cDNA molecules. Each CDR3 protein is one row after TCRdb ran MiXCR on the PCR reads. The sample lists about 500,000 distinct CDR3 sequences, around 40% seen once, with 9% to 13% in the top ten. This rearrangement joins TRBV12-3 or TRBV12-4 to TRBJ2-7; no clear D gene. The receptor comes from a girl aged 10 to 17 with multiple sclerosis. Sequenced sample: blood. This CDR3 reads CASSFLYEQYF. The CDR3, as DNA: TGTGCCAGCAGTTTTCTCTACGAGCAGTACTTC.